One and the same sample provided the 13 T cell receptor beta chains below, sequenced in a study of blood T cell repertoires in COVID-19. TCRdb's table, derived via immunoSEQ multiplex PCR, lists solely in-frame clones and lacks some. The table includes 100,000 to 150,000 clones, 85% to 90% detected once. Material: peripheral blood. The receptors originated from an elderly woman with COVID-19, enrolled during active disease.

The rearrangement links TRBV10-3 to TRBJ1-5; a weak D match, TRBD1 (5 bases). The germline gives CDR1 ENHRY, CDR2 SYGVKD. The CDR3 extends over 14 amino acids. The V end lost 8 bases, the J end lost 0 bases, and 11 bases lay between the germline ends. CDR3 nucleotide sequence: TGTGCCATCGGGGCGGGGGTTAGCAATCAGCCCCAGCATTTT. Translation: CAIGAGVSNQPQHF.

The chain uses TRBV7-9 and TRBJ2-5; 10 bases match TRBD2. V lost 0 bases, J lost 4 bases, and 5 bases stayed unmatched. This CDR3 is built from 16 residues. Germline loops: CDR1 SEHNR, CDR2 FQNEAQ (reference sequence). The CDR3 here is CASSLAPLAGVETQYF. As DNA, the CDR3 is TGTGCCAGCAGCTTAGCCCCCCTAGCGGGAGTAGAGACCCAGTACTTC.

The chain employs TRBV5-1 and TRBJ2-2, with 10 bases lining up with TRBD1. V shed 4 bases and J 6 bases; nucleotides not matched to a gene: 6. Germline-derived CDR1 and CDR2 are SGHRS and YFSETQ. The CDR3 runs to 15 residues. CDR3 DNA: TGCGCCAGCAGCATCGGGACAGGGGACCCCGGGGAGCTGTTTTTT. Translating gives CASSIGTGDPGELFF.

The chain carries TRBV9 and TRBJ2-5, with D perhaps TRBD1 (5 bases). The V gene lost 0 bases and the J gene lost 1 base, with 10 bases spanning the gap. This CDR3 region has 15 residues. The germline CDR1 and CDR2 sequences are SGDLS and YYNGEE. The CDR3 bases are TGTGCCAGCAGCGTAGATGTGGGGCCCCAAGAGACCCAGTACTTC. This translates into CASSVDVGPQETQYF.

V usage is TRBV28 and J usage is TRBJ2-3; D is possibly TRBD2 (5 bases). With 3 bases removed from V and 0 bases from J, the gap between germline ends came to 13 bases. CDR3 length equals 16 residues. Per germline, CDR1 MDHEN and CDR2 SYDVKM. CDR3 loop: CASSLGLRVSTDTQYF. In DNA, the CDR3 is TGTGCCAGCAGTTTGGGCTTGCGGGTTAGCACAGATACGCAGTATTTT.

The chain links TRBV6-6 to TRBJ2-1, with a possible D match to TRBD2 (6 bases). V lost 6 bases to trimming and J lost 4 bases, with 10 bases between them. Per germline, CDR1 MNHNY and CDR2 SVGAGI (reference sequence). This CDR3 is 13 amino acids long. The CDR3 DNA sequence: TGTGCCAGCAGAACCGGGGGTTACAATGAGCAGTTCTTC. Translation gives CASRTGGYNEQFF.

The chain employs TRBV3-1 (or the pseudogene TRBV3-2) and TRBJ1-1; 8 nucleotides match TRBD1. V lost 0 bases and J lost 5; bases outside the gene matches: 5. This CDR3 comprises 15 residues. Germline CDR1 reads LGHDT; CDR2 reads YNNKEL (reference sequence). The CDR3 DNA reads as TGTGCCAGCAGCCAAGAGAACAGGGGGGATACTGAAGCTTTCTTT. Its protein is CASSQENRGDTEAFF.

V usage is TRBV6-5 and J usage is TRBJ1-1, with 9 positions matching TRBD1. V shed 6 bases and J 5 bases; nucleotides not matched to a gene: 7. The CDR3 length is 14 residues. Germline V lookup: CDR1 MNHEY, CDR2 SVGAGI. CDR3 sequence: CASRPGQGRTEAFF. In DNA, the CDR3 is TGTGCCAGCAGGCCGGGACAGGGCAGGACTGAAGCTTTCTTT.

The V call is TRBV7-2, the J call TRBJ2-2; D possibly corresponds to TRBD1 (6 bases). Trimming removed 2 bases from V and 0 bases from J, with 7 bases in between. CDR3 length: 15 amino acids. CDR1 and CDR2 from the germline V gene are SGHTA and FQGNSA. CDR3 loop: CASSLRTANTGELFF. The CDR3 DNA follows: TGTGCCAGCAGCTTACGGACAGCGAACACCGGGGAGCTGTTTTTT. The whole variable domain, filled in from reference TRBV7-2 and TRBJ2-2, reads GAGVSQSPSNKVTEKGKDVELRCDPISGHTALYWYRQSLGQGLEFLIYFQGNSAPDKSGLPSDRFSAERTGGSVSTLTIQRTQQEDSAVYLCASSLRTANTGELFFGEGSRLTVL.

The chain's CDR3 is CASSRYTGRLFF. Written as DNA, the CDR3 is TGTGCCAGCAGCCGGTACACGGGAAGGCTGTTTTTT. The chain links TRBV3-1 (or the pseudogene TRBV3-2) to TRBJ1-4, with D unresolved. The CDR3 runs 12 residues. Per the germline V gene, CDR1 is LGHDT and CDR2 is YNNKEL (reference sequence). V was clipped by 4 bases and J by 14 bases, with 14 bases between them.

The V and J genes are TRBV5-1 and TRBJ1-4; 8 bases are a match to TRBD1. CDR1 and CDR2 from the germline V gene are SGHRS and YFSETQ. Trimming at V came to 3 bases and at J to 8 bases, leaving 9 bases not matched to a gene. The CDR3 totals 15 residues. The CDR3 DNA sequence: TGCGCCAGCAGCTGGACAGGGCGCGTCGAGGAAAAACTGTTTTTT. Encoded protein: CASSWTGRVEEKLFF.

In DNA form, the CDR3 reads TGTGCCAGCAGCTTACGAAGCGCTACCTTAACTAGGGAGACCCAGTACTTC. Its translation is CASSLRSATLTRETQYF. The genes are TRBV7-2 and TRBJ2-5, with a possible D match to TRBD2 (5 bases). Trimming cost V 2 bases and J 5 bases, with 21 bases left between them. The CDR3 runs to 17 residues. Germline V lookup: CDR1 SGHTA, CDR2 FQGNSA. Based on the CDR3 plus reference TRBV7-2 and TRBJ2-5, the full variable domain is GAGVSQSPSNKVTEKGKDVELRCDPISGHTALYWYRQSLGQGLEFLIYFQGNSAPDKSGLPSDRFSAERTGGSVSTLTIQRTQQEDSAVYLCASSLRSATLTRETQYFGPGTRLLVL.

The chain recombines TRBV3-1 (or the pseudogene TRBV3-2) with TRBJ2-1; 7 bases fit TRBD2. The V and J ends lost 0 bases and 7 bases, in that order; junction bases with no gene match: 6. The CDR3 loop spans 15 amino acids. Germline V gene data show CDR1 as LGHDT and CDR2 as YNNKEL (reference sequence). CDR3 region: CASSQDGRESNEQFF. For the CDR3, the DNA is TGTGCCAGCAGCCAAGACGGGCGGGAGAGTAATGAGCAGTTCTTC.